This entry lists 22 T cell receptor beta chains sequenced from one sample in a study of OX40 agonist ivuxolimab in advanced cancers. Receptor amplification or capture employed the immunoSEQ multiplex PCR assay. What TCRdb holds here is the immuneACCESS table cut down to in-frame rearrangements. Part of the clones is not present; checked against another copy, under half of the missing clones reflect an unresolved V gene, and the others are unexplained. The sample yields roughly 110,000 clones; approximately 90% were counted once. Roughly 0.5% of the sample rests with the top ten. Sample: CD4+ or CD8+ T cells sorted from blood, taken in a trial of the OX40 agonist ivuxolimab. These receptors were obtained from an adult with an advanced solid tumor such as melanoma, head and neck, liver or kidney cancer.

The J gene is TRBJ2-7, the V gene TRBV6-5; no definite D call. The V gene's germline CDR1 is MNHEY and CDR2 SVGAGI. CDR3 length: 11 residues. Between the trimmed V and J ends, which lost 5 bases and 1 base, there was a span of 3 bases. The CDR3 reads CASSISYEQYF. CDR3 in DNA: TGTGCCAGCAGTATTTCCTACGAGCAGTACTTC.

This sequence joins TRBV27 and TRBJ2-2; 8 nucleotides agree with TRBD2. V was pared by 5 bases and J by 3 bases, with 5 bases of the junction left unmatched. Germline assignment: CDR1 MNHEY and CDR2 SMNVEV (reference sequence). The CDR3 length is 15 residues. This chain's CDR3 is CASSNGGADTGELFF. The CDR3 DNA is TGTGCCAGCAGTAACGGGGGGGCGGACACCGGGGAGCTGTTTTTT.

This rearrangement joins TRBV28 to TRBJ1-6; D is unclear. V lost 5 bases, J lost 0 bases, and 11 bases lay in between. This CDR3 region has 16 residues. Looked up from germline, CDR1 is MDHEN and CDR2 is SYDVKM. The CDR3 spells CASSDLNSSYNSPLHF. CDR3 nucleotides: TGTGCCAGCAGTGACTTAAACAGCTCCTATAATTCACCCCTCCACTTT.

This clone was detected once. The chain links TRBV7-9 to TRBJ1-2, with D perhaps TRBD1 (5 bases). The CDR3 loop spans 14 amino acids. The germline V gene has CDR1 SEHNR and CDR2 FQNEAQ (reference sequence). V lost 4 bases and J lost 8, with 17 bases in between. The CDR3 is CASSSGAQLRGYTF. The CDR3 nucleotides read TGTGCCAGCAGCTCTGGGGCCCAGTTGAGAGGCTACACCTTC.

V usage is TRBV29-1 and J usage is TRBJ2-7; D is perhaps TRBD1 (5 bases). The V end was cut by 2 bases, the J end by 0 bases, with 17 bases between. The CDR3 contains 16 residues. The germline V gene encodes CDR1 SQVTM and CDR2 ANQGSEA. CDR3 sequence reads: CSVERGSRPSSYEQYF. In DNA, the CDR3 is TGCAGCGTTGAAAGGGGATCGCGGCCTAGCTCCTACGAGCAGTACTTC.

The chain couples TRBV18 to TRBJ2-1; tentatively, D is TRBD2 (5 bases). V shed 3 bases and J shed 5 bases, with 14 bases lying between them. CDR1 and CDR2 from the germline V gene are KGHSH and LQKENI. This CDR3 contains 15 residues. For the CDR3, the DNA is TGTGCCAGCTCACCCCCAATGAGGGAAAACAATGAGCAGTTCTTC. It is translated as CASSPPMRENNEQFF.

This rearrangement joins TRBV7-2 to TRBJ2-2; no clear D gene. V was cut by 5 bases and J by 8 bases, with 18 bases left in between. This CDR3 has 15 residues. Germline CDR1 SGHTA, CDR2 FQGNSA. The CDR3 protein is CASSPTAVGQGELFF. In nucleotides, the CDR3 is TGTGCCAGCAGCCCTACGGCTGTAGGGCAGGGGGAGCTGTTTTTT.

This rearrangement joins TRBV2 to TRBJ2-7; D not certain. Germline CDR1 is SNHLY and CDR2 is FYNNEI. The V and J ends lost 7 bases and 0 bases respectively, with 16 bases between them. The CDR3 length is 15 residues. CDR3: CASTLAESSSYEQYF. CDR3 nucleotide sequence: TGTGCCAGCACCTTAGCAGAGTCGAGCTCCTACGAGCAGTACTTC.

CDR3 nucleotides: TGTGCCAGCAGCATGGGACTAGCGGCACAAAACATTCAGTACTTC. Protein sequence: CASSMGLAAQNIQYF. The rearrangement uses TRBV7-8 and TRBJ2-4; the match to TRBD2 covers 11 bases. V lost 5 bases, J lost 5 bases, and 5 bases stayed unmatched. CDR3 length equals 15 residues. Germline CDR1 reads SGHVS; CDR2 reads FQNEAQ.

This clone was found a few times. V is TRBV19 and J is TRBJ2-7; D ambiguous. Trimming removed 9 bases at V and 6 bases at J, with 15 bases between. This CDR3 spans 12 amino acids. CDR1 LNHDA and CDR2 SQIVND come from the germline V gene (reference sequence). The CDR3 DNA sequence: TGTGCCAGCCGAGAAGCGAGCTTCGAGCAGTACTTC. Protein sequence: CASREASFEQYF.

This chain links TRBV7-2 with TRBJ1-1, with 8 bases fitting TRBD1. J lost 4 bases, V lost 4 bases, and 5 bases had no gene match. CDR1 and CDR2 (germline): SGHTA, FQGNSA. This CDR3 spans 14 amino acids. The CDR3 sequence: CASSSTGEGTEAFF. The CDR3 DNA follows: TGTGCCAGCAGCTCGACAGGGGAGGGCACTGAAGCTTTCTTT.

To note about this clone: Within the sample, other DNA sequences also encode this same CDR3. The genes are TRBV7-2 and TRBJ2-5, with TRBD1 matching 7 bases. V lost 5 bases and J lost 4; bases outside the gene matches: 4. The germline gives CDR1 SGHTA, CDR2 FQGNSA. The CDR3 has 13 amino acids. The chain's CDR3 is CASSRDRAETQYF. The CDR3, as DNA: TGTGCCAGCAGCCGAGACAGGGCAGAGACCCAGTACTTC.

CDR3: CASSLEGLERVKQFF. CDR3 DNA: TGTGCCAGCAGCCTCGAAGGCCTAGAAAGGGTGAAGCAGTTCTTC. The chain combines TRBV7-2 with TRBJ2-1; no reliable D call. Looked up from germline, CDR1 is SGHTA and CDR2 is FQGNSA. The CDR3 is 15 residues long. V was trimmed by 5 bases and J by 11 bases, leaving 22 bases between them. The variable domain in full, with the rest retrieved from reference TRBV7-2 and TRBJ2-1, is GAGVSQSPSNKVTEKGKDVELRCDPISGHTALYWYRQSLGQGLEFLIYFQGNSAPDKSGLPSDRFSAERTGGSVSTLTIQRTQQEDSAVYLCASSLEGLERVKQFFGPGTRLTVL.

J is TRBJ2-5 and V is TRBV6-6, with no clear D. With 0 bases removed from V and 2 bases from J, the gap between germline ends came to 7 bases. Germline lookup yields CDR1 MNHNY and CDR2 SVGAGI (reference sequence). The CDR3 is made up of 14 amino acids. CDR3 nucleotides: TGTGCCAGCAGTTACTCGTCCAGGCAAGAGACCCAGTACTTC. It translates to CASSYSSRQETQYF.

This chain joins TRBV9 and TRBJ2-2; 8 bases line up with TRBD1. The germline CDR1 and CDR2 sequences are SGDLS and YYNGEE. V trimming: 4 bases; J trimming: 0 bases; junction bases outside the gene matches: 5. CDR3 length: 16 amino acids. Here the CDR3 DNA reads TGTGCCAGCAGCTTCCGGACAGGGTCGAACACCGGGGAGCTGTTTTTT. Translation: CASSFRTGSNTGELFF.

The chain couples TRBV7-9 to TRBJ1-6; 7 nucleotides match TRBD1. Looked up from germline, CDR1 is SEHNR and CDR2 is FQNEAQ (reference sequence). The CDR3 loop spans 13 amino acids. The V segment lost 7 bases and the J segment 9 bases; nucleotides outside the gene matches: 6. The DNA for the CDR3 is TGTGCCAGCAACGAGGGGGCAAGTTCACCCCTCCACTTT. It encodes CASNEGASSPLHF. The entire variable domain, with the rest obtained from reference TRBV7-9 and TRBJ1-6, is as follows: DTGVSQNPRHKITKRGQNVTFRCDPISEHNRLYWYRQTLGQGPEFLTYFQNEAQLEKSRLLSDRFSAERPKGSFSTLEIQRTEQGDSAMYLCASNEGASSPLHFGNGTRLTVT.

CDR3 region: CASSPPTGEHYGYTF. The CDR3 coding sequence is TGTGCCAGCTCACCACCGACAGGGGAGCACTATGGCTACACCTTC. The chain couples TRBV18 to TRBJ1-2; 8 positions agree with TRBD1. Germline CDR1 reads KGHSH; CDR2 reads LQKENI. The CDR3 sequence is 15 residues long. Trimming cost V 0 bases and J 3 bases; bases outside gene matches: 3.

This clone was seen a handful of times. This sequence joins TRBV5-5 and TRBJ2-7; D may be TRBD1 (6 bases). V gave up 4 bases and J gave up 2 bases, with 13 bases separating them. The CDR3 has 14 amino acids. The germline V gene has CDR1 SGHKS and CDR2 YYEKEE (reference sequence). The CDR3 DNA sequence: TGTGCCAGCAGCGCGCAAGGGGGAACCTACGAGCAGTACTTC. It translates to CASSAQGGTYEQYF.

The chain carries TRBV6-6 and TRBJ1-6; no firm D call. Trimming shortened V by 4 bases and J by 10 bases, and 11 bases separated the two germline ends. The germline CDR1 and CDR2 sequences are MNHNY and SVGAGI (reference sequence). The CDR3 extends over 13 amino acids. DNA of the CDR3: TGTGCCAGCAGTTCGGGGAGAGACTCACCCCTCCACTTT. Translated: CASSSGRDSPLHF.

V and J are TRBV30 and TRBJ1-6; D call uncertain. CDR1 is GTSNPN and CDR2 is SVGIG in the germline V gene (reference sequence). Trimming took 1 base from V and 6 from J, leaving 7 bases between them. The CDR3 runs 13 residues. The CDR3 DNA reads TGTGCCTGGAGTGCTGACTTTAATTCACCCCTCCACTTT. Translated: CAWSADFNSPLHF.

This rearrangement joins TRBV6-5 to TRBJ1-3; weak D call: TRBD1 (6 bases). Germline V gene data show CDR1 as MNHEY and CDR2 as SVGAGI. V lost 2 bases and J lost 0, with 11 bases in between. The CDR3 is 16 residues long. CDR3 coding DNA: TGTGCCAGCAGTTACGGGGGGGCCTTCTCTGGAAACACCATATATTTT. This sequence encodes CASSYGGAFSGNTIYF.

The genes are TRBV19 and TRBJ2-3; D is ambiguous. Germline CDR1 LNHDA, CDR2 SQIVND (reference sequence). Deletions cut 8 bases from V and 2 bases from J, with 14 bases between. The length of the CDR3 is 14 residues. The CDR3 nucleotides read TGTGCCAGTCGACCACCGGGCGTCACAGATACGCAGTATTTT. Protein sequence: CASRPPGVTDTQYF.